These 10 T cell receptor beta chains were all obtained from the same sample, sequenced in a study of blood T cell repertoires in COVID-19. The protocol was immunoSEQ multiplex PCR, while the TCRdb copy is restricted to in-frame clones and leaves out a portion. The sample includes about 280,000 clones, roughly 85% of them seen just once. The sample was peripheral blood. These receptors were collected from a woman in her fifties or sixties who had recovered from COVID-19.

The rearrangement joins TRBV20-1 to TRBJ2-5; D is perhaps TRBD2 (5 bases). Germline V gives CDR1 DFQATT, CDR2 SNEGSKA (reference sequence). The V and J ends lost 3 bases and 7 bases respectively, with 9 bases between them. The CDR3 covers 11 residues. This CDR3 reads CSASFEGTQYF. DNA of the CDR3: TGCAGTGCTAGTTTCGAGGGGACCCAGTACTTC.

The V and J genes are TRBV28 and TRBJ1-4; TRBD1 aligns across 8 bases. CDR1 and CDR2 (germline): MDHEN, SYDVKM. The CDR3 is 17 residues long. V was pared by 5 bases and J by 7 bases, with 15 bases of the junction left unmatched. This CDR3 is CASSPTPGTGGGEKLFF. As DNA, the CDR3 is TGTGCCAGCAGTCCCACCCCCGGGACAGGAGGAGGTGAAAAACTGTTTTTT. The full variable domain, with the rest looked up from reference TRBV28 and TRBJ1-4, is DVKVTQSSRYLVKRTGEKVFLECVQDMDHENMFWYRQDPGLGLRLIYFSYDVKMKEKGDIPEGYSVSREKKERFSLILESASTNQTSMYLCASSPTPGTGGGEKLFFGSGTQLSVL.

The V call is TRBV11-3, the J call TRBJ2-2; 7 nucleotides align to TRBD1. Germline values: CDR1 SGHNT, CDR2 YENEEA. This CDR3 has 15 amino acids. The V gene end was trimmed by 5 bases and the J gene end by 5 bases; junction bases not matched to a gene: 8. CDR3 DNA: TGTGCCAGCAGCCAAATGACAGGGAGTACCGGGGAGCTGTTTTTT. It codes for CASSQMTGSTGELFF.

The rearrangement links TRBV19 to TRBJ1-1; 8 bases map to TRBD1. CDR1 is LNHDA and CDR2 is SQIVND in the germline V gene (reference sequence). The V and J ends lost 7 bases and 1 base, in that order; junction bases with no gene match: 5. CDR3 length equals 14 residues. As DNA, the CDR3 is TGTGCCAGTAACAACAGGGGGGAGAACACTGAAGCTTTCTTT. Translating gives CASNNRGENTEAFF.

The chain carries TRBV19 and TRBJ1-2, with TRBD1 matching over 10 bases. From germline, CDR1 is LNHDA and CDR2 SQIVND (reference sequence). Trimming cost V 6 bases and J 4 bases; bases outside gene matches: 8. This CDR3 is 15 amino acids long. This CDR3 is CASSTGQGRSYGYTF. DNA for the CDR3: TGTGCCAGTAGCACGGGACAGGGGAGGAGCTATGGCTACACCTTC. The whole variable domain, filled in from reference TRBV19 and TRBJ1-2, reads DGGITQSPKYLFRKEGQNVTLSCEQNLNHDAMYWYRQDPGQGLRLIYYSQIVNDFQKGDIAEGYSVSREKKESFPLTVTSAQKNPTAFYLCASSTGQGRSYGYTFGSGTRLTVV.

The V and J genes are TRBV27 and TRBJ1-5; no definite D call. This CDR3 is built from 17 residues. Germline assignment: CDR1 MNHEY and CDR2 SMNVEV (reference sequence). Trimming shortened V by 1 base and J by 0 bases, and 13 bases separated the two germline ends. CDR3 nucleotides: TGTGCCAGCAGTTTATATAACCCGTCCTATAGCAATCAGCCCCAGCATTTT. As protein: CASSLYNPSYSNQPQHF.

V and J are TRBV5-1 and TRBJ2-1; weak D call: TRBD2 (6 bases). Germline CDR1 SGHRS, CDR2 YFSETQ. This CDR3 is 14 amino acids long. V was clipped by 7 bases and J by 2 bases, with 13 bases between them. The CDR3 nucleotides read TGCGCCAGCGTCCGGGACTTAACCTACAATGAGCAGTTCTTC. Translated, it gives CASVRDLTYNEQFF.

This CDR3 reads CASSHYPETQYF. The DNA of the CDR3 is TGTGCCAGCAGCCACTACCCAGAGACCCAGTACTTC. This chain uses TRBV3-1 (or the pseudogene TRBV3-2) with TRBJ2-5; D is undetermined. V lost 3 bases and J 4 bases, leaving 6 bases between the germline ends. The germline V gene encodes CDR1 LGHDT and CDR2 YNNKEL (reference sequence). The CDR3 is made up of 12 amino acids.

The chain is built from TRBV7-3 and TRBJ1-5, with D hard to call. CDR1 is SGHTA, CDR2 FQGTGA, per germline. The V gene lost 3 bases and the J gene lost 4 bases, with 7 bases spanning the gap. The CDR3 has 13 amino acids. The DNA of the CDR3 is TGTGCCAGCAGCTTTTCAGAAAATCAGCCCCAGCATTTT. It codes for CASSFSENQPQHF. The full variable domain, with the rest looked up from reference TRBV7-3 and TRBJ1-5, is GAGVSQTPSNKVTEKGKYVELRCDPISGHTALYWYRQSLGQGPEFLIYFQGTGAADDSGLPNDRFFAVRPEGSVSTLKIQRTERGDSAVYLCASSFSENQPQHFGDGTRLSIL.

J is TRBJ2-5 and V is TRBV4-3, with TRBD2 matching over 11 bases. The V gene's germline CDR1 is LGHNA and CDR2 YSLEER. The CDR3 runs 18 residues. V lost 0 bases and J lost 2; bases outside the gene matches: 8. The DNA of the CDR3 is TGCGCCAGCAGCCAAGAGTGGCTAGCGGGAGGTCCACAAGAGACCCAGTACTTC. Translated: CASSQEWLAGGPQETQYF.